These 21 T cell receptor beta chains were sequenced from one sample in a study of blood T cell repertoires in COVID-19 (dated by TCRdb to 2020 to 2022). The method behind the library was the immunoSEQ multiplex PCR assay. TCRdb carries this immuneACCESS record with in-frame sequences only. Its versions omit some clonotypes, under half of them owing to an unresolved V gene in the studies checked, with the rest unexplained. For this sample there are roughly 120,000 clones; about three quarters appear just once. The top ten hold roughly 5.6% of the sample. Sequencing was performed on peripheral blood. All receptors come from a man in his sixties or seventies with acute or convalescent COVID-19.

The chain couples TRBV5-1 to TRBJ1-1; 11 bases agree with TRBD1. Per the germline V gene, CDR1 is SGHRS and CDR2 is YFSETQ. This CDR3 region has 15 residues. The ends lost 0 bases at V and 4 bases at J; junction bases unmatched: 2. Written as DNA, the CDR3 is TGCGCCAGCAGCTTGGCAGGACAGGGGGCCACTGAAGCTTTCTTT. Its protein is CASSLAGQGATEAFF.

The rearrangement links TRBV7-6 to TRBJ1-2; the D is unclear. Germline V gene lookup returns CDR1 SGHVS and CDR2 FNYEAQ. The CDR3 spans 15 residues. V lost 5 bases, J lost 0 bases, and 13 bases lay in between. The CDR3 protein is CASSPAARANYGYTF. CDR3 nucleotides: TGTGCCAGCAGCCCCGCCGCGAGAGCTAACTATGGCTACACCTTC.

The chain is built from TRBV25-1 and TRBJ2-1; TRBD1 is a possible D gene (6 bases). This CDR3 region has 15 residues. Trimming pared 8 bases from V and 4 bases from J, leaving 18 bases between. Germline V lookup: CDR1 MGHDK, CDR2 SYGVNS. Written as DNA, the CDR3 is TGTGCCAGCTCTGGTCTTCAGGGGCCTTACAATGAGCAGTTCTTC. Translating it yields CASSGLQGPYNEQFF.

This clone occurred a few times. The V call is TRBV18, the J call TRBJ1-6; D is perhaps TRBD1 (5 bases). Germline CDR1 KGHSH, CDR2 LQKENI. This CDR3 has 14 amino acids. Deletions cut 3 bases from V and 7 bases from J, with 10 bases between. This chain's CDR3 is CASSPSTANSPLHF. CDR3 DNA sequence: TGTGCCAGCTCACCGTCGACAGCCAATTCACCCCTCCACTTT.

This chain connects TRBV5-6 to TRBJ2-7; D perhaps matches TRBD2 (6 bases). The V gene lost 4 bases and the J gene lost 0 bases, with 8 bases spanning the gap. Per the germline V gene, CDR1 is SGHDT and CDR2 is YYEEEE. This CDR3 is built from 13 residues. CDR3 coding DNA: TGTGCCAGCAGCGGGGGGAGCTCCTACGAGCAGTACTTC. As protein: CASSGGSSYEQYF.

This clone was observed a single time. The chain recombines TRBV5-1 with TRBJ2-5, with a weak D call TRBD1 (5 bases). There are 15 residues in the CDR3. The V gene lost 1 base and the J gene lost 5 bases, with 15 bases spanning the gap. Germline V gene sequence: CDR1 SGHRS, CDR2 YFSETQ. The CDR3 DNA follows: TGCGCCAGCAGCTTGAATACAGGTCTATCGGAGACCCAGTACTTC. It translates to CASSLNTGLSETQYF.

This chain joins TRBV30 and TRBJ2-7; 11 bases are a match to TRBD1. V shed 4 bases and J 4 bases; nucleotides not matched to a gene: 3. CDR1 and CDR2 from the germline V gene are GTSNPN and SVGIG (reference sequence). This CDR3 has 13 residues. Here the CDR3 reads CAWTGDRGYEQYF. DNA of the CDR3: TGTGCCTGGACCGGGGACAGGGGGTACGAGCAGTACTTC. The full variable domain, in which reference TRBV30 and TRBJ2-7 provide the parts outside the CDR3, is SQTIHQWPATLVQPVGSPLSLECTVEGTSNPNLYWYRQAAGRGLQLLFYSVGIGQISSEVPQNLSASRPQDRQFILSSKKLLLSDSGFYLCAWTGDRGYEQYFGPGTRLTVT.

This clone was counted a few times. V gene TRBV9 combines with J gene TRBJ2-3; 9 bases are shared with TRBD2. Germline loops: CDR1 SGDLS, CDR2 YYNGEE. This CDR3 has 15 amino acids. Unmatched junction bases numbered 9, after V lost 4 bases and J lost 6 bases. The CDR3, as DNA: TGTGCCAGCAGCCCCCGGCGGGGGGGCTGGGATACGCAGTATTTT. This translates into CASSPRRGGWDTQYF.

The CDR3 reads CASGRDRVNTEAFF. CDR3 coding DNA: TGTGCCAGCGGCCGGGACAGGGTTAATACTGAAGCTTTCTTT. The chain uses TRBV2 and TRBJ1-1; 9 bases are a match to TRBD1. The V segment lost 8 bases and the J segment 5 bases; nucleotides outside the gene matches: 9. This CDR3 region has 14 residues. Germline V gene data show CDR1 as SNHLY and CDR2 as FYNNEI.

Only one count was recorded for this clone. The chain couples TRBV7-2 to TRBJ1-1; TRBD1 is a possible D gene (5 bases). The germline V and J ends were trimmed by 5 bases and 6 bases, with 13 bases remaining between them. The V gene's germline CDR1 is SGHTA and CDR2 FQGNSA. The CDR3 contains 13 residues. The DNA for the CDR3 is TGTGCCAGCAGCATACAGGAATTGTCTGAAGCTTTCTTT. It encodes CASSIQELSEAFF. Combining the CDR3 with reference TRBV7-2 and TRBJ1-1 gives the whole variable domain GAGVSQSPSNKVTEKGKDVELRCDPISGHTALYWYRQSLGQGLEFLIYFQGNSAPDKSGLPSDRFSAERTGGSVSTLTIQRTQQEDSAVYLCASSIQELSEAFFGQGTRLTVV.

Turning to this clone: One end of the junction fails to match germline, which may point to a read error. Here the CDR3 reads CVSHPGLNTDTQYF. CDR3 bases: TGTGTCAGCCACCCGGGACTAAACACAGATACGCAGTATTTT. This chain links TRBV5-4 with TRBJ2-3; 7 bases line up with TRBD2. The germline V gene has CDR1 SGHNT and CDR2 YYREEE (reference sequence). CDR3 length: 14 amino acids.

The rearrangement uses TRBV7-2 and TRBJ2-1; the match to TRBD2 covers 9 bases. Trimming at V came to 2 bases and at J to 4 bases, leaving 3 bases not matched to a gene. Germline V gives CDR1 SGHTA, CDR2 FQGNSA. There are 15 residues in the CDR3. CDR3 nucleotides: TGTGCCAGCAGCTTATCTAGCGGGGTATACAATGAGCAGTTCTTC. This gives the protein CASSLSSGVYNEQFF. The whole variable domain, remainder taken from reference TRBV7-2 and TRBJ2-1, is GAGVSQSPSNKVTEKGKDVELRCDPISGHTALYWYRQSLGQGLEFLIYFQGNSAPDKSGLPSDRFSAERTGGSVSTLTIQRTQQEDSAVYLCASSLSSGVYNEQFFGPGTRLTVL.

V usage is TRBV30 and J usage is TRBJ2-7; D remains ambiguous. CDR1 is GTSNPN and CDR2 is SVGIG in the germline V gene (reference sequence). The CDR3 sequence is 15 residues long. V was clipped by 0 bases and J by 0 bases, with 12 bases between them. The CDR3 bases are TGTGCCTGGAGTGTACTCGACAAAGCCTCCTACGAGCAGTACTTC. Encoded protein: CAWSVLDKASYEQYF.

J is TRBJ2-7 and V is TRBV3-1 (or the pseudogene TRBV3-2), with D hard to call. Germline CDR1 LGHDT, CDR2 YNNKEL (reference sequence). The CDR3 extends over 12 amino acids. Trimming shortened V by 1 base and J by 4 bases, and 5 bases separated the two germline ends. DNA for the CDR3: TGTGCCAGCAGCCAAGCCTTTTACGAGCAGTACTTC. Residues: CASSQAFYEQYF.

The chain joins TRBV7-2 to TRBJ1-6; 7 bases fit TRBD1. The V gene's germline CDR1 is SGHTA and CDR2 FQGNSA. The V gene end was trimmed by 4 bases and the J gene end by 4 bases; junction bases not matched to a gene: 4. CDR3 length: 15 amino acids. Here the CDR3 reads CASSSGRGYNSPLHF. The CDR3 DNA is TGTGCCAGCAGCTCCGGCAGGGGGTATAATTCACCCCTCCACTTT.

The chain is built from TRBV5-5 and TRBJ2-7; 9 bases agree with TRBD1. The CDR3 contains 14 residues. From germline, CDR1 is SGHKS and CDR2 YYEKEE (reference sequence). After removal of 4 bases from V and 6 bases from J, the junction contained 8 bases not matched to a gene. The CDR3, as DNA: TGTGCCAGCAGCACTATTACAGGGGGCCGCGAGCAGTACTTC. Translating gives CASSTITGGREQYF.

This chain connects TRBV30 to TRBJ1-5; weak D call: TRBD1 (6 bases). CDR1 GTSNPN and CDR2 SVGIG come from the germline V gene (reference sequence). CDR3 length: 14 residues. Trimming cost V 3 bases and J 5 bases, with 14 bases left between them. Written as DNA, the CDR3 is TGTGCCTGGAGCCCAGGACAGAGCTATCAGCCCCAGCATTTT. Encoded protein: CAWSPGQSYQPQHF. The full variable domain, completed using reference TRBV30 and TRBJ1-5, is SQTIHQWPATLVQPVGSPLSLECTVEGTSNPNLYWYRQAAGRGLQLLFYSVGIGQISSEVPQNLSASRPQDRQFILSSKKLLLSDSGFYLCAWSPGQSYQPQHFGDGTRLSIL.

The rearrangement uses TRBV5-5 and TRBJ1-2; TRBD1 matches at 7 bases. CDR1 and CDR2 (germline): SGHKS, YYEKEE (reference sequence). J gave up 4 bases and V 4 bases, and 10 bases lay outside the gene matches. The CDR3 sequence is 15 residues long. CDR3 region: CASSPGDRIFYGYTF. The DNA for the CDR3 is TGTGCCAGCAGCCCCGGGGACAGAATCTTCTATGGCTACACCTTC.

CDR3 DNA: TGTGCCAGCAGTTACCGAGAACAGGGATCCTACGAGCAGTACTTC. Translating gives CASSYREQGSYEQYF. This chain connects TRBV27 to TRBJ2-7; tentative D call: TRBD1 (6 bases). The CDR3 sequence is 15 residues long. Germline-derived CDR1 and CDR2 are MNHEY and SMNVEV (reference sequence). V lost 4 bases to trimming and J lost 1 base, with 14 bases between them.

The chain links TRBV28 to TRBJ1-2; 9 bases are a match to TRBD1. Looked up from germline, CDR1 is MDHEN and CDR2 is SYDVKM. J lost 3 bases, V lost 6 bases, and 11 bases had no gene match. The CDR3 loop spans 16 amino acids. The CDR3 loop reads CASSGDREGLYYGYTF. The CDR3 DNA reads TGTGCCAGCAGCGGGGACAGGGAGGGACTATACTATGGCTACACCTTC.

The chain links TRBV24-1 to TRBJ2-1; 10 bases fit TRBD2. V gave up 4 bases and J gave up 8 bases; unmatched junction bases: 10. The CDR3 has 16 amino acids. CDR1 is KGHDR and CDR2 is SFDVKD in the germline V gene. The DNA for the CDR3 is TGTGCCACCAGTGACCAGGAGCGGGAGGGCCAGGATGAGCAGTTCTTC. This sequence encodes CATSDQEREGQDEQFF.